This TCR beta chain originates from a study of control samples from healthy donors and cancer patients. TCRdb's copy holds only in-frame clones and misses some; the assay was immunoSEQ multiplex PCR. This sample yields roughly 86,000 clones, of which roughly nine tenths are seen a single time; 15% to 18% belongs to the top ten. This CDR3 has 16 amino acids. The germline V and J ends were trimmed by 5 bases and 0 bases, with 14 bases remaining between them. The germline gives CDR1 MDHEN, CDR2 SYDVKM. Specimen: blood. This chain links TRBV28 with TRBJ2-4; D might be TRBD1 or TRBD2, each matching 5 bases. This sequence originates from a man aged 30 to 45 in good health. CDR3 nucleotides: TGTGCCAGCAGTACCAGGGAGTTTTTAGCCAAAAACATTCAGTACTTC. Translating it yields CASSTREFLAKNIQYF. Full variable domain (outside the CDR3, taken from reference TRBV28 and TRBJ2-4): DVKVTQSSRYLVKRTGEKVFLECVQDMDHENMFWYRQDPGLGLRLIYFSYDVKMKEKGDIPEGYSVSREKKERFSLILESASTNQTSMYLCASSTREFLAKNIQYFGAGTRLSVL.